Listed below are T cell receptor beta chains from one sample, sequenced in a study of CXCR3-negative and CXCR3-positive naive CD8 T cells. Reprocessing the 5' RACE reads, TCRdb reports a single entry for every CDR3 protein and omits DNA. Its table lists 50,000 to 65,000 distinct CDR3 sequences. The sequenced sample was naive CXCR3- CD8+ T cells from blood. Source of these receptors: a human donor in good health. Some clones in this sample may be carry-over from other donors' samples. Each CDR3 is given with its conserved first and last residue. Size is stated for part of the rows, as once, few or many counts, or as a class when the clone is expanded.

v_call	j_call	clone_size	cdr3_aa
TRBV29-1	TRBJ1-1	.	CSVVLGMNTEAFF
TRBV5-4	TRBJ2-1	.	CASSSAPGLANYNEQFF
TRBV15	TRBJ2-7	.	CATSIYGYEQYF
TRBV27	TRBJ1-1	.	CASTDRAGSYTEAFF
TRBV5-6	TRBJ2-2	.	CASSLVEGELFF
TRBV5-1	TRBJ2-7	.	CASSLIVGYEQYF
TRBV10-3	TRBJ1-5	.	CAISEAGGNQPQHF
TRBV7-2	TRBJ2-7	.	CASSARGLPSYEQYF
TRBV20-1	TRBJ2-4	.	CSAYGLAGGQAKNIQYF
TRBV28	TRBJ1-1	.	CASSLSVTEAFF
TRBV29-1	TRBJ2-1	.	CSVDSGTGTYNEQFF
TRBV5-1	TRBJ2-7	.	CASSDYDKGYEQYF
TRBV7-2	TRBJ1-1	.	CASSPRVGQNTEAFF
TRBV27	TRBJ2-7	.	CASSFEGSGVYEQYF
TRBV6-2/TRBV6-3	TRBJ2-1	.	CASTTGSSYNEQFF
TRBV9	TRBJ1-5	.	CASSPGQQTNQPQHF
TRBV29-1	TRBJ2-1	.	CSVEELDYEQFF
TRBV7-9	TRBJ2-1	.	CASSYGNVEQFF
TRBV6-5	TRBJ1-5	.	CASSYNEDNQPQHF
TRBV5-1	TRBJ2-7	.	CASSVRQGLYEQYF
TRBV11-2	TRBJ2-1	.	CASSLVGLAVSYNEQFF
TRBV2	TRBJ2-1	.	CASTVGQGAYNEQFF
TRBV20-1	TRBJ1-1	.	CSARDEDRGDTEAFF
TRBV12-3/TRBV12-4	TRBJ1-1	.	CASSPGRGNTEAFF
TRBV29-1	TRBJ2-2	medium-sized	CSVTGTTGELFF
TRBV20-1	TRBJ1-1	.	CSARDGGRDTEAFF
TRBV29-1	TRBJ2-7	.	CSVEESGLVAF
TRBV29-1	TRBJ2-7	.	CSVTGTGGSYEQYF
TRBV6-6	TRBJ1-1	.	CASTATGIIAINTEAFF
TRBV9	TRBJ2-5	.	CAGSVGIIPTSEEETQYF
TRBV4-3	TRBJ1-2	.	CASSQAPQGAPYGYTF
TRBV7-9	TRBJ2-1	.	CASSSGGVQQFF
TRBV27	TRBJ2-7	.	CASSFTGPTYEQYF
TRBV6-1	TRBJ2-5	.	CASSGGLAVDQETQYF
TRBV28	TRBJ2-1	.	CASSLRVRAIEQFF
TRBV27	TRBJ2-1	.	CASSLRERSSYNEQFF
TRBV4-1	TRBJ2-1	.	CASSPPESNEQFF
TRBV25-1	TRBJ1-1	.	CASSWGDTEAFF
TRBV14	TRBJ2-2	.	CASSQDPSGMDTGELFF
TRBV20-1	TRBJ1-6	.	CSAMLGGSLSSYNSPLHF
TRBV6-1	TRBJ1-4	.	CASSPTSGQGAEKLFF
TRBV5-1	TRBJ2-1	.	CASSWALAGGSYNEQFF
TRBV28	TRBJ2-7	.	CASGPNQGLYEQYF
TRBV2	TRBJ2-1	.	CASSSSRGGAFEQFF
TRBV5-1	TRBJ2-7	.	CASSPFRQGDHEQYF
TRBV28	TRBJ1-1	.	CASSLRDREAFF
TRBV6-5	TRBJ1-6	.	CASMSSYNSPLHF
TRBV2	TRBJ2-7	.	CASSEGRTSYEQYF
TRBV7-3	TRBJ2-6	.	CASSLNIVPGANVLTF